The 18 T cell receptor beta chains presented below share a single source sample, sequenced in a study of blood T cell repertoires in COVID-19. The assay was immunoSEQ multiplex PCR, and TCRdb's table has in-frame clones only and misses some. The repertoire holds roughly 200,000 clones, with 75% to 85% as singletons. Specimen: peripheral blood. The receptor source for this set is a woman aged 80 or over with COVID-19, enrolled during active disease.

The DNA of the CDR3 is TGTGCCAGCAGCCAAGATTTTAGGGGGCCGCGGGCTTTCTTT. Residues: CASSQDFRGPRAFF. The gene calls are TRBV3-1 (or the pseudogene TRBV3-2) and TRBJ1-1; 7 bases align to TRBD1. This CDR3 region has 14 residues. After removal of 0 bases from V and 11 bases from J, the junction contained 9 bases not matched to a gene. Germline V CDR1 and CDR2: LGHDT, YNNKEL (reference sequence).

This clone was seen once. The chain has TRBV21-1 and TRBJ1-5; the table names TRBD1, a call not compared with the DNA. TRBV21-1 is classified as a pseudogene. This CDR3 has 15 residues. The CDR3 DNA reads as TGTGCCAGCAGCAAAAATTTACAGGACAATCAGCCCCAGCATTTT. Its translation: CASSKNLQDNQPQHF.

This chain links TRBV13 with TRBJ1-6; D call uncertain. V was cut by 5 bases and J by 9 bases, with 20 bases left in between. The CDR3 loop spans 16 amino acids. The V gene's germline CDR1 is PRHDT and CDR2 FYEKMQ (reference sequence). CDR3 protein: CASSVTSGSWSSPLHF. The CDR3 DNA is TGTGCCAGCAGCGTAACCTCCGGGTCTTGGTCTTCACCCCTCCACTTT. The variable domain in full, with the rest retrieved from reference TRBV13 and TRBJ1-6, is AAGVIQSPRHLIKEKRETATLKCYPIPRHDTVYWYQQGPGQDPQFLISFYEKMQSDKGSIPDRFSAQQFSDYHSELNMSSLELGDSALYFCASSVTSGSWSSPLHFGNGTRLTVT.

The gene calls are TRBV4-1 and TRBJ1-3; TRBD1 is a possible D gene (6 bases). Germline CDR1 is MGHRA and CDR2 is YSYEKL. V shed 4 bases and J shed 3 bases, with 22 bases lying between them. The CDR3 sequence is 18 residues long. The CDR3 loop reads CASSPRSRAGAIGNTIYF. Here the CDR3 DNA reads TGCGCCAGCAGCCCCCGGTCGCGGGCAGGGGCCATTGGAAACACCATATATTTT.

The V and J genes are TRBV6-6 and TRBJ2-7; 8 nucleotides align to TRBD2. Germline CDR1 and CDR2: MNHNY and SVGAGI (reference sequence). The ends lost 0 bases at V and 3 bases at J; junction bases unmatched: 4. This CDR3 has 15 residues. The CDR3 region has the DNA TGTGCCAGCAGTTACTCCGCGGGAGGAAACTACGAGCAGTACTTC. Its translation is CASSYSAGGNYEQYF.

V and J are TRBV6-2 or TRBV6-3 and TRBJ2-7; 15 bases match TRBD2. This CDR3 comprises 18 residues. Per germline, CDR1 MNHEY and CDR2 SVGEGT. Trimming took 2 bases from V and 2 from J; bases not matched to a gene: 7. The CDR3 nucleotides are TGTGCCAGCAGTTACCCCGGACTAGCGGGAGGGCCCACCTACGAGCAGTACTTC. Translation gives CASSYPGLAGGPTYEQYF.

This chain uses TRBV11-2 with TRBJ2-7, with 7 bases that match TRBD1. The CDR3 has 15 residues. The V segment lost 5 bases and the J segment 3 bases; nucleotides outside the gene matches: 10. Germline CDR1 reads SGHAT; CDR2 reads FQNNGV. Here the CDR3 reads CASSPRRGGFYEQYF. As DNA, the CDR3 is TGTGCCAGCAGCCCCCGTAGAGGGGGCTTCTACGAGCAGTACTTC. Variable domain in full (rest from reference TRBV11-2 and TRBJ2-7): EAGVAQSPRYKIIEKRQSVAFWCNPISGHATLYWYQQILGQGPKLLIQFQNNGVVDDSQLPKDRFSAERLKGVDSTLKIQPAKLEDSAVYLCASSPRRGGFYEQYFGPGTRLTVT.

For the CDR3, the DNA is TGTGCCACCAGCAGAGGGAGAGCCGGGACAGGGGTTACTACCGTCGGGGCCAACGTCCTGACTTTC. It translates to CATSRGRAGTGVTTVGANVLTF. The V and J genes are TRBV15 and TRBJ2-6; 10 nucleotides align to TRBD1. CDR3 length equals 22 residues. Germline V gives CDR1 LNHNV, CDR2 YYDKDF (reference sequence). Unmatched junction bases numbered 19, after V lost 1 base and J lost 4 bases.

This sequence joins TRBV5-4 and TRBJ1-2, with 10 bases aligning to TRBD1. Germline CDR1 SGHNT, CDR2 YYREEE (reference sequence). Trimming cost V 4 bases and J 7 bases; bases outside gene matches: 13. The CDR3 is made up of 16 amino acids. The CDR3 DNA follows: TGTGCCAGCAGCGTGAACCGGGGACAGGGGTCGGGTGGCTACACCTTC. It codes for CASSVNRGQGSGGYTF.

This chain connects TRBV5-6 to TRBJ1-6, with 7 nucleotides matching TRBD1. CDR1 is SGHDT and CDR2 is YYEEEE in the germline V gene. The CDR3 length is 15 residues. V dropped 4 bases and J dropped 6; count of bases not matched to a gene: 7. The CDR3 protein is CASSPTTGINSPLHF. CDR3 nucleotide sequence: TGTGCCAGCAGCCCAACGACAGGGATTAATTCACCCCTCCACTTT.

Here the CDR3 DNA reads TGTGCCAGCAGCTTGGGCATGGGCCGTGGATATTCACCCCTCCACTTT. This gives the protein CASSLGMGRGYSPLHF. The chain couples TRBV5-6 to TRBJ1-6, with no clear D. Trimming removed 0 bases at V and 8 bases at J, with 15 bases between. CDR1 is SGHDT and CDR2 is YYEEEE in the germline V gene. This CDR3 has 16 residues.

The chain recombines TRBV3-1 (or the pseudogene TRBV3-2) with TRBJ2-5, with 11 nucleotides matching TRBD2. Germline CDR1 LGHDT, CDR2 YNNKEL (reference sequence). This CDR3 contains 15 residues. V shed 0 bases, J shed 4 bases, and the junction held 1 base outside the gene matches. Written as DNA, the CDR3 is TGTGCCAGCAGCCAAGATAGCGGGAGGGCAGAGACCCAGTACTTC. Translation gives CASSQDSGRAETQYF.

Here the CDR3 reads CASSLPGLSYGYTF. Here the CDR3 DNA reads TGCGCCAGCAGCTTGCCAGGGCTTTCTTATGGCTACACCTTC. The chain employs TRBV5-1 and TRBJ1-2; TRBD1 is a possible D gene (5 bases). This CDR3 has 14 amino acids. The ends were cut back, 1 base at V and 5 bases at J, with 12 bases in the middle. Germline CDR1 and CDR2: SGHRS and YFSETQ.

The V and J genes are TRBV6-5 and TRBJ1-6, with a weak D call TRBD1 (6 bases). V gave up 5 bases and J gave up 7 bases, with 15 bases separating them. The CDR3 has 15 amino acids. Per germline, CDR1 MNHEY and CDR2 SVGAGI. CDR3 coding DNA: TGTGCCAGCAGTACCCTAGGGGGTACAAATTCACCCCTCCACTTT. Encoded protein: CASSTLGGTNSPLHF.

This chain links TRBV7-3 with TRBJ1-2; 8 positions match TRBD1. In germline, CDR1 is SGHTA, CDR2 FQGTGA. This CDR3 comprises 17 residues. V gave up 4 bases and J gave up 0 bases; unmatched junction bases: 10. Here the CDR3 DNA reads TGTGCCAGCAGCTCGGAGTACAGGACAGGGACTAACTATGGCTACACCTTC. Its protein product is CASSSEYRTGTNYGYTF.

In nucleotides, the CDR3 is TGCAGCGTTCTTAAACGGGAGACTCGGATCTACAATGAGCAGTTCTTC. Its translation is CSVLKRETRIYNEQFF. The gene calls are TRBV29-1 and TRBJ2-1; D may be TRBD2 (6 bases). Germline assignment: CDR1 SQVTM and CDR2 ANQGSEA. V was clipped by 5 bases and J by 3 bases, with 20 bases between them. CDR3 length: 16 amino acids.

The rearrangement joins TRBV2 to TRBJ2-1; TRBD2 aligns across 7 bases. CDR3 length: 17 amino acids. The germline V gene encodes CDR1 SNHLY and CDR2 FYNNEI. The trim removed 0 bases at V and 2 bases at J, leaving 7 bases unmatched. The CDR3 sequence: CASSEALLSGPYNEQFF. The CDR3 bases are TGTGCCAGCAGTGAAGCGCTTCTTAGCGGGCCCTACAATGAGCAGTTCTTC.

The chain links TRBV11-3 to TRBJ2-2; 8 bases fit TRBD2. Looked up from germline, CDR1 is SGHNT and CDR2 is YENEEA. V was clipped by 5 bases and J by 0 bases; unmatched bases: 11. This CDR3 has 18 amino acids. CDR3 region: CASSRWGAGASNTGELFF. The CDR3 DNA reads TGTGCCAGCAGCCGTTGGGGAGCGGGGGCTTCGAACACCGGGGAGCTGTTTTTT.